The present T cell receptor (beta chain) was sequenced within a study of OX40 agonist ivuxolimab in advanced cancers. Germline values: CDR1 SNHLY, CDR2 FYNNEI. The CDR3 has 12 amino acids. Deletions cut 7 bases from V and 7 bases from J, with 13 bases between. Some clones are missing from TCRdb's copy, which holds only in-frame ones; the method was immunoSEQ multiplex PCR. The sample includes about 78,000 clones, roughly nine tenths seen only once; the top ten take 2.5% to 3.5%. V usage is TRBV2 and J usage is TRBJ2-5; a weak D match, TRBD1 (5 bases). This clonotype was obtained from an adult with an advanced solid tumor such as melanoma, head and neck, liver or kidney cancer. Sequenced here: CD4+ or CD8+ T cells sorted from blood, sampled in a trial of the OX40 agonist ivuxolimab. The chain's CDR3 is CASTQGIGTQYF. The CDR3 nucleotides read TGTGCCAGCACCCAGGGCATAGGGACCCAGTACTTC.